One sample yielded the 14 T cell receptor beta chains listed below, sequenced in a study of T cell responses to AZD1222 COVID-19 vaccine. Method: immunoSEQ multiplex PCR; TCRdb's copy keeps in-frame clones and lacks some. The repertoire holds more than 140,000 clones, with around 89% as singletons. This sample comprised peripheral blood, obtained on day 0 of MenACWY control vaccination. The source of these receptors is an adult in good health.

A note on this clone: This CDR3 is also generated by other DNA sequences in the sample. The genes are TRBV7-2 and TRBJ2-7; TRBD2 matches 7 bases. This CDR3 is built from 16 residues. V was pared by 4 bases and J by 0 bases, with 9 bases of the junction left unmatched. CDR1 SGHTA and CDR2 FQGNSA come from the germline V gene. The CDR3 loop reads CASSSRSRGSSYEQYF. The CDR3, as DNA: TGTGCCAGCAGCTCGCGGTCGCGGGGGAGCTCCTACGAGCAGTACTTC.

CDR3 in DNA: TGTGCCAGCAGCCAACGTGCCCGGGGGGCGGTCTTAGCCAAAAACATTCAGTACTTC. Protein product: CASSQRARGAVLAKNIQYF. This chain links TRBV3-1 (or the pseudogene TRBV3-2) with TRBJ2-4; possible D gene TRBD2, 7 bases. CDR3 length: 19 amino acids. The ends were cut back, 2 bases at V and 0 bases at J, with 20 bases in the middle. CDR1 is LGHDT, CDR2 YNNKEL, per germline (reference sequence).

This clone appeared a few times. The chain uses TRBV29-1 and TRBJ1-2; D gene ambiguous. The CDR3 contains 10 residues. The germline gives CDR1 SQVTM, CDR2 ANQGSEA. V was shortened by 6 bases and J by 5 bases, with 7 bases between the two germline ends. The CDR3 DNA is TGCAGCGTCGACCATTATGGCTACACCTTC. Translated: CSVDHYGYTF. The full variable domain, completed using reference TRBV29-1 and TRBJ1-2, is SAVISQKPSRDICQRGTSLTIQCQVDSQVTMMFWYRQQPGQSLTLIATANQGSEATYESGFVIDKFPISRPNLTFSTLTVSNMSPEDSSIYLCSVDHYGYTFGSGTRLTVV.

On this clone: The same CDR3 also results from other DNA sequences found in this sample. This chain joins TRBV30 and TRBJ1-1; D uncertain. V shed 0 bases and J shed 5 bases, with 4 bases lying between them. CDR1 is GTSNPN, CDR2 SVGIG, per germline (reference sequence). The CDR3 extends over 11 amino acids. The CDR3 nucleotides are TGTGCCTGGAGTGTAGAAACTGAAGCTTTCTTT. Translation gives CAWSVETEAFF. The variable domain in full, with the rest retrieved from reference TRBV30 and TRBJ1-1, is SQTIHQWPATLVQPVGSPLSLECTVEGTSNPNLYWYRQAAGRGLQLLFYSVGIGQISSEVPQNLSASRPQDRQFILSSKKLLLSDSGFYLCAWSVETEAFFGQGTRLTVV.

The chain couples TRBV4-1 to TRBJ1-2; 7 positions agree with TRBD1. The V gene end was trimmed by 3 bases and the J gene end by 8 bases; junction bases not matched to a gene: 12. This CDR3 has 15 amino acids. Germline loops: CDR1 MGHRA, CDR2 YSYEKL. The CDR3: CASSQVTTGLGGYTF. The DNA of the CDR3 is TGCGCCAGCAGCCAGGTCACGACAGGGCTGGGAGGCTACACCTTC.

The V gene is TRBV7-2, the J gene TRBJ1-3; D might be TRBD1 (6 bases). This CDR3 has 14 residues. The germline V and J ends were trimmed by 5 bases and 1 base, with 9 bases remaining between them. Germline CDR1 reads SGHTA; CDR2 reads FQGNSA. The CDR3 sequence: CASSKGGSGNTIYF. CDR3 coding DNA: TGTGCCAGCAGCAAGGGGGGGTCTGGAAACACCATATATTTT.

The chain couples TRBV5-1 to TRBJ1-5; 12 bases line up with TRBD1. The CDR3 loop spans 15 amino acids. V shed 3 bases, J shed 5 bases, and the junction held 3 bases outside the gene matches. CDR1 and CDR2 (germline): SGHRS, YFSETQ. The CDR3 nucleotides read TGCGCCAGCAGCTCGGGACAGGGGGCCGATCAGCCCCAGCATTTT. Translated: CASSSGQGADQPQHF.

The rearrangement uses TRBV9 and TRBJ1-1; D not certain. This CDR3 is built from 13 residues. CDR1 and CDR2 (germline): SGDLS, YYNGEE. Trimming removed 4 bases at V and 5 bases at J, with 12 bases between. CDR3 region: CASSQSRSTEAFF. The CDR3 bases are TGTGCCAGCAGCCAATCCCGATCAACTGAAGCTTTCTTT. Full variable domain (remainder filled in from reference TRBV9 and TRBJ1-1): DSGVTQTPKHLITATGQRVTLRCSPRSGDLSVYWYQQSLDQGLQFLIQYYNGEERAKGNILERFSAQQFPDLHSELNLSSLELGDSALYFCASSQSRSTEAFFGQGTRLTVV.

The chain has TRBV9 and TRBJ2-7; tentative D call: TRBD2 (5 bases). The V end was cut by 4 bases, the J end by 6 bases, with 11 bases between. The CDR3 contains 12 residues. CDR1 and CDR2 (germline): SGDLS, YYNGEE. The CDR3 here is CASSPPAGEQYF. The CDR3 nucleotides read TGTGCCAGCAGCCCACCGGCGGGCGAGCAGTACTTC.

The V gene is TRBV28, the J gene TRBJ2-1, with D possibly TRBD2 on 6 matching bases. V lost 1 base, J lost 0 bases, and 7 bases lay in between. CDR3 size: 15 residues. Per germline, CDR1 MDHEN and CDR2 SYDVKM. In DNA, the CDR3 is TGTGCCAGCAGTTTATTCGGGAGCTCCTACAATGAGCAGTTCTTC. It specifies CASSLFGSSYNEQFF.

This chain links TRBV6-1 with TRBJ2-7; D not resolved. CDR1 MNHNS and CDR2 SASEGT come from the germline V gene. V was trimmed by 10 bases and J by 0 bases, leaving 13 bases between them. CDR3 length equals 13 residues. CDR3 sequence reads: CATGHLSSYEQYF. DNA of the CDR3: TGTGCCACCGGCCATCTAAGCTCCTACGAGCAGTACTTC.

The CDR3 region has the DNA TGCGCGGACCCTGAAGCTTTCTTT. Translated: CADPEAFF. This chain connects TRBV10-2 to TRBJ1-1, with no clear D. Germline CDR1 and CDR2: WSHSY and SAAADI. The CDR3 has 8 residues.

V usage is TRBV7-3 and J usage is TRBJ2-3; D gene uncertain. V lost 3 bases and J lost 0, with 1 base in between. The germline gives CDR1 SGHTA, CDR2 FQGTGA. The CDR3 is 12 residues long. The CDR3 sequence is CASSFSTDTQYF. In DNA form, the CDR3 reads TGTGCCAGCAGCTTTAGCACAGATACGCAGTATTTT.

The rearrangement uses TRBV21-1 and TRBJ1-4. TRBV21-1 is given as a pseudogene. CDR3 size: 15 residues. For the CDR3, the DNA is TGTGCCAGCAGCAAAGAGAGACCGCAGAATGAAAAACTGTTTTTT. Translated: CASSKERPQNEKLFF.